This is a list of T cell receptor beta chains from one sample in a study of CD8 T cells in Susac syndrome. Each CDR3 protein is one row after TCRdb ran MiXCR on the immunoSEQ multiplex PCR reads. The sample lists about 76,000 distinct CDR3 sequences, under 95% seen once, with around 0.45% in the top ten. Sequenced material: CD8+ T cells from PBMCs. The receptors derive from a human donor with Susac syndrome. The CDR3 runs from the conserved cysteine through the conserved F or W. D genes are given only for firm matches. Rows give clone size only sometimes, using once, few, many, or a class for an expanded clone.

d_gene	abundance	v_gene	j_gene	CDR3aa	CDR3nt
NA	NA	TRBV19	TRBJ1-5	CASSMDLYSNQPQHF	TGTGCCAGTAGTATGGATCTTTATAGCAATCAGCCCCAGCATTTT
NA	NA	TRBV28	TRBJ2-5	CASSWLDRGQETQYF	TGTGCCAGCAGTTGGTTAGACCGGGGCCAAGAGACCCAGTACTTC
NA	once	TRBV7-8	TRBJ2-1	CASSFSPEQFF	TGTGCCAGCAGCTTCTCTCCCGAGCAGTTCTTC
TRBD2	NA	TRBV12-3/TRBV12-4	TRBJ2-7	CASSFSSGTYEQYF	TGTGCCAGCAGTTTCTCTAGCGGGACCTACGAGCAGTACTTC
NA	NA	TRBV7-9	TRBJ2-7	CASSLETREQYF	TGTGCCAGCAGCTTGGAGACACGCGAGCAGTACTTC
TRBD1	NA	TRBV29-1	TRBJ1-2	CSVAGQGGYGYTF	TGCAGCGTTGCGGGACAGGGGGGCTATGGCTACACCTTC
TRBD1	NA	TRBV5-4	TRBJ2-7	CASSQYSTGMGLYEQYF	TGTGCCAGCAGCCAATATTCGACAGGGATGGGGCTCTACGAGCAGTACTTC
NA	NA	TRBV2	TRBJ1-1	CASITEESAEAFF	TGTGCCAGCATTACTGAAGAGAGCGCTGAAGCTTTCTTT
NA	NA	TRBV6-5	TRBJ2-1	CASSYSGGRYEQFF	TGTGCCAGCAGTTACTCTGGGGGGAGGTATGAGCAGTTCTTC
TRBD2	NA	TRBV19	TRBJ2-1	CASSPPGLAYNEQFF	TGTGCCAGTAGTCCCCCGGGACTAGCCTACAATGAGCAGTTCTTC
TRBD1	NA	TRBV14	TRBJ1-4	CASSGTGNEKLFF	TGTGCCAGCAGTGGGACAGGGAATGAAAAACTGTTTTTT
NA	NA	TRBV9	TRBJ2-2	CASSVGLDGELFF	TGTGCCAGCAGCGTAGGGTTGGACGGGGAGCTGTTTTTT
TRBD2	NA	TRBV28	TRBJ2-7	CASSLPRTSGRQYEQYF	TGTGCCAGCAGTTTGCCCCGGACTAGCGGGAGACAGTACGAGCAGTACTTC
TRBD2	NA	TRBV10-1	TRBJ2-3	CASSESGGLTDTQYF	TGCGCCAGCAGTGAGTCGGGAGGGCTAACAGATACGCAGTATTTT
NA	NA	TRBV2	TRBJ2-1	CASSEALVVNEQFF	TGTGCCAGCAGTGAAGCGCTAGTGGTGAATGAGCAGTTCTTC
TRBD1	NA	TRBV4-3	TRBJ2-6	CASSQETGSGANVLTF	TGCGCCAGCAGCCAAGAGACAGGGTCTGGGGCCAACGTCCTGACTTTC
NA	NA	TRBV6-5	TRBJ2-6	CASSYPEESGANVLTF	TGTGCCAGCAGTTACCCGGAGGAGTCTGGGGCCAACGTCCTGACTTTC
NA	NA	TRBV12-3/TRBV12-4	TRBJ2-1	CASSFGGTLPSEQFF	TGTGCCAGCAGTTTTGGCGGAACCCTCCCAAGTGAGCAGTTCTTC
NA	NA	TRBV11-2	TRBJ2-1	CASSLASRWPYNEQFF	TGTGCCAGCAGCTTAGCGAGCAGGTGGCCCTACAATGAGCAGTTCTTC
NA	NA	TRBV4-3	TRBJ2-1	CASSQVRAGFSSYNEQFF	TGCGCCAGCAGCCAAGTTCGGGCAGGGTTTAGCTCCTACAATGAGCAGTTCTTC
TRBD2	NA	TRBV7-9	TRBJ2-7	CASSLSGRAAEQYF	TGTGCCAGCAGCCTTAGCGGGAGGGCCGCCGAGCAGTACTTC
NA	NA	TRBV30	TRBJ1-5	CAWSVGGGSADSQHF	TGTGCCTGGAGTGTAGGGGGAGGCTCTGCTGACTCCCAGCATTTT
NA	NA	TRBV12-3/TRBV12-4	TRBJ2-6	CASSPTIGRDRSSGANVLTF	TGTGCCAGCAGCCCTACTATTGGACGGGACCGGAGCTCTGGGGCCAACGTCCTGACTTTC
TRBD1	NA	TRBV28	TRBJ1-5	CASSWTGGNNQPQHF	TGTGCCAGCAGTTGGACAGGGGGGAACAATCAGCCCCAGCATTTT
NA	NA	TRBV20-1	TRBJ2-6	CSARDRSGANVLTF	TGCAGTGCTAGAGACAGGTCTGGGGCCAACGTCCTGACTTTC